This TCR beta chain is from a study of graft-versus-host responses after intestinal transplantation. Study-wide background: Tacrolimus plus steroids were given to all recipients for about 3 years, preceded by anti-thymocyte globulin induction.

CDR3 length equals 13 residues. Germline CDR1 is SNHLY and CDR2 is FYNNEI. The V and J ends lost 2 bases and 3 bases respectively, with 5 bases between them. Produced via immunoSEQ multiplex PCR; TCRdb's table is partial and in-frame only. Of about 9,200 clones in the sample, under 95% were seen once. The chain employs TRBV2 and TRBJ2-1; no clear D gene. The sample was PBMCs, taken roughly 44 days after intestinal transplant. The receptor comes from a human patient who received an intestinal transplant, so some T cells may come from the graft donor. CDR3: CASSENSYNEQFF. Here the CDR3 DNA reads TGTGCCAGCAGTGAAAACAGCTACAATGAGCAGTTCTTC.